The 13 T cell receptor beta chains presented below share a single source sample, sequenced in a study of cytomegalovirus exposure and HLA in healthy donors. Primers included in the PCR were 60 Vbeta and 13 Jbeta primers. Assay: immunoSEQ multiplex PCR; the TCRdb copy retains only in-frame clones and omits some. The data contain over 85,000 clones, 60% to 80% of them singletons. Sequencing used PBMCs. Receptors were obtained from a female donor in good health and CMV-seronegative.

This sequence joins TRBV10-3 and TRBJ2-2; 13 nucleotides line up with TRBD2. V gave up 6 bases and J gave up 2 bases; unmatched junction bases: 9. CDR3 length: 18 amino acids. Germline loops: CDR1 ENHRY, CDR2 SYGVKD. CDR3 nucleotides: TGTGCCATCAGGGGGACTAGCGGGACCTTACAAAACACCGGGGAGCTGTTTTTT. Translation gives CAIRGTSGTLQNTGELFF.

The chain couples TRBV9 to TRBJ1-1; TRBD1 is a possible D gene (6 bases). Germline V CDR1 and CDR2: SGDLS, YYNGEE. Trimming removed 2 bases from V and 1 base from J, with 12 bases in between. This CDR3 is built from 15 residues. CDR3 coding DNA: TGTGCCAGCAGCGTGTCAGGGGTTGGGAACACTGAAGCTTTCTTT. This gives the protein CASSVSGVGNTEAFF. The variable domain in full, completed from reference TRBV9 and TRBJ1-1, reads DSGVTQTPKHLITATGQRVTLRCSPRSGDLSVYWYQQSLDQGLQFLIQYYNGEERAKGNILERFSAQQFPDLHSELNLSSLELGDSALYFCASSVSGVGNTEAFFGQGTRLTVV.

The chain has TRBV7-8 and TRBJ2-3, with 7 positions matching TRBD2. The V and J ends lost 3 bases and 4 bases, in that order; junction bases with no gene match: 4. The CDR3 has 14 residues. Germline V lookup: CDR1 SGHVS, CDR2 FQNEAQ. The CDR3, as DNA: TGTGCCAGCAGCTTGACTAGCAACTCAGATACGCAGTATTTT. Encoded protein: CASSLTSNSDTQYF.

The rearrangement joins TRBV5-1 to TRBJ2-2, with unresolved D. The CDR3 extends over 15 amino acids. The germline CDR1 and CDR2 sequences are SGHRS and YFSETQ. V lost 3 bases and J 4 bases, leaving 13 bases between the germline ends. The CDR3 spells CASSSDGAATGELFF. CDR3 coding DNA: TGCGCCAGCAGCTCCGATGGAGCAGCCACCGGGGAGCTGTTTTTT.

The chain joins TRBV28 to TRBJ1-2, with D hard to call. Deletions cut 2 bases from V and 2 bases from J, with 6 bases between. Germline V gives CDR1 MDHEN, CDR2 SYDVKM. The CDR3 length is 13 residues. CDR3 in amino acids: CASSLPRNYGYTF. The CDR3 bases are TGTGCCAGCAGTTTACCCCGGAACTATGGCTACACCTTC.

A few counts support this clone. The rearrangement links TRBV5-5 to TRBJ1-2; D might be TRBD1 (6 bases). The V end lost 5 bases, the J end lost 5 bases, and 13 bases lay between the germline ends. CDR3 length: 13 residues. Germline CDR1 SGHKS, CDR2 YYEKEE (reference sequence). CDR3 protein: CASRIGQTYGYTF. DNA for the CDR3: TGTGCCAGCAGAATCGGACAGACATATGGCTACACCTTC. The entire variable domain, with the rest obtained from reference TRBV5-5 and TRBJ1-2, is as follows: DAGVTQSPTHLIKTRGQQVTLRCSPISGHKSVSWYQQVLGQGPQFIFQYYEKEERGRGNFPDRFSARQFPNYSSELNVNALLLGDSALYLCASRIGQTYGYTFGSGTRLTVV.

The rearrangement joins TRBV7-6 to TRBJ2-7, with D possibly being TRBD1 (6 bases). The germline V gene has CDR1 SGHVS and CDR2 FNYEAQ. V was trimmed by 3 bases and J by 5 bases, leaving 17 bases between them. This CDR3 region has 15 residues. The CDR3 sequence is CASSFTGTPPHEQYF. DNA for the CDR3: TGTGCCAGCAGCTTCACCGGGACACCTCCCCACGAGCAGTACTTC.

The DNA of the CDR3 is TGTGCCAGCAGTGGAAACAGGGGGCTCGGCACAGATACGCAGTATTTT. As protein: CASSGNRGLGTDTQYF. This chain links TRBV2 with TRBJ2-3; TRBD1 agrees at 9 bases. Unmatched junction bases numbered 6, after V lost 4 bases and J lost 1 base. The CDR3 is 16 amino acids. Germline CDR1 and CDR2: SNHLY and FYNNEI.

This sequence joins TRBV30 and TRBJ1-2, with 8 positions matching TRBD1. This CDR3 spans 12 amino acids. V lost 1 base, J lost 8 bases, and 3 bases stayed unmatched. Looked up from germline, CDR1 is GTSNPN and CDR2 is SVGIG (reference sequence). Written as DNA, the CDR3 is TGTGCCTGGAGTGAGACAGGGGACGGCTACACCTTC. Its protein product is CAWSETGDGYTF.

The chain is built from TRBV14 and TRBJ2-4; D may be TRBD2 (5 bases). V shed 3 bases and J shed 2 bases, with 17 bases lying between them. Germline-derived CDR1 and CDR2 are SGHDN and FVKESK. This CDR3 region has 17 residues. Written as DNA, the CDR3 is TGTGCCAGCAGCCACTATGACTTCGAGGGAACCAAAAACATTCAGTACTTC. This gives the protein CASSHYDFEGTKNIQYF.

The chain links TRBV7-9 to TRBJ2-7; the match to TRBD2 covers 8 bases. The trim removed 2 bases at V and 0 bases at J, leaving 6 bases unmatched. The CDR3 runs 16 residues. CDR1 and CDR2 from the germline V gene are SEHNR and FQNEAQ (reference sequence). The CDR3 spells CASSLLREGSSYEQYF. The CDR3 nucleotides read TGTGCCAGCAGCTTACTTCGGGAGGGTAGCTCCTACGAGCAGTACTTC.

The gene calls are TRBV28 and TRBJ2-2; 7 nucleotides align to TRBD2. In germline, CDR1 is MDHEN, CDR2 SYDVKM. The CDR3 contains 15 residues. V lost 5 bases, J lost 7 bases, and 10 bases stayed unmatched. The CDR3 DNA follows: TGTGCCAGCAGTCCCCTTCGGGGGGTGGTCGGGGAGCTGTTTTTT. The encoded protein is CASSPLRGVVGELFF.

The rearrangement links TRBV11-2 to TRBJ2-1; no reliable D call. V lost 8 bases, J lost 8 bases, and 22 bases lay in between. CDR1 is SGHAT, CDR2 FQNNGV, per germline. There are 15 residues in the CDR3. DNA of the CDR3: TGTGCCAGCGCAACCGATAGCCAGTTCGTCGATGAGCAGTTCTTC. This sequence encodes CASATDSQFVDEQFF.